Given below is one TCR beta chain in context. Only one count was recorded for this clone. Its antigen is currently not known. No per-base quality is available; no much larger clone lies one base away. The germline V gene (reference sequence) supplies CDR1 MNHNY and CDR2 SVGAGI. Spanning cysteine to phenylalanine, the CDR3 consists of 15 amino acids. The CDR3 DNA has 45 bases and is translated from base 1. Trimming takes 0 bases off V and 1 base off J; junction bases not matched to a gene: 2. The immunoSEQ multiplex PCR assay was used to generate TCR libraries, with TCR-beta and/or TCR-alpha/delta assays applied to each sample. Amplified TCR libraries were sequenced on the Illumina high-throughput platform. The authors' pipeline ran thus. Clustering and dimensionality reduction relied on pairwise TCRdist distances among GMM-specific receptors from T cells that were either sorted ex vivo or expanded in vitro. Each clinical repertoire was scored by mean NN-distance, the average TCRdist to the nearest 10% of tetramer-positive reference sequences. GEM TCR motif frequency was computed as the fraction of unique TCRs matching known GEM sequences by V/J usage and CDR3 length. Linear discriminant analysis with leave-one-out cross-validation, implemented in scikit-learn, was used to classify active tuberculosis. TCRdb re-hosts the immuneACCESS table, in-frame sequences only. Its copies lack some clones; in the studies checked, an unresolved V gene accounts for under half of them, and the cause for the rest is not known. The V and J calls and clone size are taken from that table; D and trimming were inferred from the DNA. The sample table contains about 24,000 clones; only one count was recorded for 95% to 96% of them. The top ten hold approximately 8.8% of the sample.

The data were obtained in a study of T cells in tuberculosis (dated by TCRdb to 2017 to 2018). Regarding the complete study: In the study, CD1B tetramers and high-throughput TCR immunosequencing were combined to characterize T cells specific for the mycobacterial lipid antigen glucose monomycolate (GMM). IGRA-negative adolescents, IGRA-positive adolescents with latent tuberculosis and adults with active tuberculosis, roughly ten per group, were compared in a South African clinical cohort.

At study entry, adolescents were screened for latent tuberculosis infection using a tuberculin skin test and the QuantiFERON-TB GOLD In-Tube IGRA. Immunosequencing was performed on unsorted cryopreserved PBMC, with around 100,000 T cells per clinical donor covered on average. Eleven high schools in the Worcester region of the Western Cape, South Africa, served as enrollment sites for adolescents aged 12 to 18 years. About 10 M. tuberculosis-infected and roughly ten uninfected adolescents were selected with matching for age and sex. For the adolescents, PBMC were isolated by density centrifugation from freshly drawn heparinized blood and then cryopreserved. What the authors observed across the whole study: A classifier using the diverse GMM-specific repertoire reached approximately 90% accuracy (AUROC about 0.91), compared with roughly 70% accuracy using GEM motif frequencies. Shorter CDR3-alpha lengths in active tuberculosis patients partly drove the smaller NN-distances, and the TCR-beta difference was not statistically significant. Clinical samples were chosen by availability of cryopreserved specimens, and active tuberculosis cases were adults while controls were adolescents. Compared with IGRA-negative controls, TCR-alpha repertoires from active tuberculosis had smaller mean NN-distances to GMM-specific TCRs, which suggests clonal expansion of these TCRs.

Sample: PBMCs. The sequence came from a donor aged 10 to 29 with latent tuberculosis or without tuberculosis infection. The chain employs TRBV6-6 and TRBJ1-1; TRBD1 lines up with 7 middle nucleotides. The nucleotides read TGTGCCAGCAGTTACTCAGACAGGGCGAACACTGAAGCTTTCTTT. It translates to CASSYSDRANTEAFF.